These 10 T cell receptor beta chains share one sample of origin, sequenced in a study of shared clonotypes between healthy human individuals. Sequenced by immunoSEQ multiplex PCR; TCRdb stores in-frame clones only, minus some. The sample has approximately 700,000 clones, around three quarters seen once. Sequencing was carried out using memory CD4+ T cells sorted from blood. Noted subset: CD45RA-negative fraction. These receptors were obtained from a woman aged 25 to 39 in good health.

This clone was found a few times. The CDR3 coding sequence is TGTGCCAGCAGTGAAAACGGCCCGAATCAGCCCCAGCATTTT. This sequence encodes CASSENGPNQPQHF. This chain connects TRBV6-1 to TRBJ1-5, with D hard to call. The CDR3 spans 14 residues. Trimming left V 2 bases short and J 4 bases short, with 9 bases between. CDR1 is MNHNS and CDR2 is SASEGT in the germline V gene.

V and J are TRBV19 and TRBJ2-1; 9 bases agree with TRBD1. Trimming took 7 bases from V and 11 from J; bases not matched to a gene: 9. The length of the CDR3 is 13 residues. Per germline, CDR1 LNHDA and CDR2 SQIVND (reference sequence). DNA for the CDR3: TGTGCCAGTAATAACCGGGACAGGGATCAGCAGTTCTTC. Translating gives CASNNRDRDQQFF.

This chain links TRBV5-4 with TRBJ2-1; unclear D gene. Trimming removed 0 bases from V and 9 bases from J, with 4 bases in between. This CDR3 comprises 11 residues. Germline V lookup: CDR1 SGHNT, CDR2 YYREEE (reference sequence). DNA for the CDR3: TGTGCCAGCAGCTTGGGAGTTGAGCAGTTCTTC. Translated: CASSLGVEQFF. Filled out from reference TRBV5-4 and TRBJ2-1, the complete variable domain reads ETGVTQSPTHLIKTRGQQVTLRCSSQSGHNTVSWYQQALGQGPQFIFQYYREEENGRGNFPPRFSGLQFPNYSSELNVNALELDDSALYLCASSLGVEQFFGPGTRLTVL.

In this sample, this clone turned up many times. V and J are TRBV10-1 and TRBJ2-3; D is unresolved. The CDR3 contains 15 residues. Germline V CDR1 and CDR2: WNHNN, SYGVQD (reference sequence). The V end lost 3 bases, the J end lost 1 base, and 11 bases lay between the germline ends. The CDR3: CASSDGGARTDTQYF. The CDR3 DNA is TGCGCCAGCAGTGATGGCGGAGCCCGCACAGATACGCAGTATTTT.

Ten or more counts support this clone. In the same sample, other DNA sequences code for this CDR3. The chain employs TRBV19 and TRBJ2-1; D is perhaps TRBD1 or TRBD2 (5 bases each). Trimming stripped 5 bases from V and 1 base from J, with 12 bases between. The CDR3 has 15 residues. Germline assignment: CDR1 LNHDA and CDR2 SQIVND (reference sequence). CDR3 amino acids: CASSEGRGSYNEQFF. The DNA of the CDR3 is TGTGCCAGTAGTGAGGGGAGAGGGTCCTACAATGAGCAGTTCTTC.

The chain links TRBV7-9 to TRBJ2-2, with TRBD2 matching over 10 bases. Trimming cost V 4 bases and J 6 bases; bases outside gene matches: 11. Germline V lookup: CDR1 SEHNR, CDR2 FQNEAQ (reference sequence). The CDR3 spans 17 residues. The CDR3 here is CASSSQAGGNFAGELFF. The CDR3 region has the DNA TGTGCCAGCAGCTCTCAAGCGGGAGGGAATTTTGCCGGGGAGCTGTTTTTT.

This chain joins TRBV28 and TRBJ1-2, with D perhaps TRBD1 (6 bases). Trimming shortened V by 4 bases and J by 4 bases, and 19 bases separated the two germline ends. Germline V CDR1 and CDR2: MDHEN, SYDVKM. The CDR3 sequence is 16 residues long. This CDR3 reads CASSSPHGGRGYGYTF. The CDR3, as DNA: TGTGCCAGCAGTTCACCTCATGGGGGGCGGGGCTATGGCTACACCTTC.

This rearrangement joins TRBV10-3 to TRBJ2-3; TRBD2 aligns across 13 bases. The length of the CDR3 is 18 residues. The J segment lost 0 bases and the V segment lost 6 bases, leaving 9 bases of the junction unmatched. CDR1 and CDR2 from the germline V gene are ENHRY and SYGVKD. The CDR3 coding sequence is TGTGCCATCAGGTCCGGGACTAGCGGGACACTGAGCACAGATACGCAGTATTTT. It is translated as CAIRSGTSGTLSTDTQYF.

The rearrangement joins TRBV28 to TRBJ1-4; TRBD1 is a possible D gene (6 bases). This CDR3 region has 12 residues. Trimming shortened V by 10 bases and J by 8 bases, and 14 bases separated the two germline ends. CDR1 and CDR2 from the germline V gene are MDHEN and SYDVKM. This chain's CDR3 is CATTTGPEKLFF. The CDR3 DNA reads TGTGCCACTACCACAGGGCCAGAAAAACTGTTTTTT.

This clone appeared many times. Other DNA sequences in this sample translate to the same CDR3. This chain links TRBV7-9 with TRBJ1-2, with D unresolved. This CDR3 comprises 12 residues. Trimming removed 4 bases from V and 5 bases from J, with 8 bases in between. Looked up from germline, CDR1 is SEHNR and CDR2 is FQNEAQ (reference sequence). CDR3: CASSSEAYGYTF. The CDR3, as DNA: TGTGCCAGCAGCTCGGAAGCATATGGCTACACCTTC.